Given below is one T cell receptor (beta chain) in context. Its antigen is undetermined. Per germline, CDR1 SQVTM and CDR2 ANQGSEA. The ends were cut back, 0 bases at V and 7 bases at J, with 18 bases in the middle. The CDR3 runs to 15 residues. All donors comprised healthy Caucasians. These data belong to a study of identical twins. Study results and limitations: Twins shared out-of-frame alpha sequences with excess low generation probability. Zero-insertion analyses could be partly confounded by invariant MAIT and iNKT cells. Conclusions were based on cross-sectional statistical analysis, without following the same donors.

TCRdb recomputed calls from the 5' RACE reads with MiXCR, one row per CDR3 protein. Here the sample spans 350,000 to 400,000 distinct CDR3 sequences, roughly 9% being singletons. This receptor was taken from a woman aged 45-59 years in good health. Input material: naive T cells sorted from blood. V and J are TRBV29-1 and TRBJ1-2, with unresolved D. CDR3 bases: TGCAGCGTTGAAGACAAGACCGGGCCACTCCTTGGCTACACCTTC. It codes for CSVEDKTGPLLGYTF.